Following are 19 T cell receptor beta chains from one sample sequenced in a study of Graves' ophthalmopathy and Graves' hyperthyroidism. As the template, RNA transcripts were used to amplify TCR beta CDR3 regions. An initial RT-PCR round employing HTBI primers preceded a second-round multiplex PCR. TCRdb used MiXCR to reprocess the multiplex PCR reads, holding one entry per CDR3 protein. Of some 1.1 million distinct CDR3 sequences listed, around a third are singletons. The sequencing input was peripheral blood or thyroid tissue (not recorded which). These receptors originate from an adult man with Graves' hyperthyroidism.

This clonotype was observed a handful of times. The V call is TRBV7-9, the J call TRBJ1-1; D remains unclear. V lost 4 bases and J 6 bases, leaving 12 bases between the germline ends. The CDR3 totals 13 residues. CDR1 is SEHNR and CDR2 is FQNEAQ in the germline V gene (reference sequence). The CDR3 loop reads CASSSPGVSEAFF. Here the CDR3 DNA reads TGTGCCAGCAGCTCCCCTGGGGTCTCTGAAGCTTTCTTT. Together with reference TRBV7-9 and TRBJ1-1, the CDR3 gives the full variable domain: DTGVSQNPRHKITKRGQNVTFRCDPISEHNRLYWYRQTLGQGPEFLTYFQNEAQLEKSRLLSDRFSAERPKGSFSTLEIQRTEQGDSAMYLCASSSPGVSEAFFGQGTRLTVV.

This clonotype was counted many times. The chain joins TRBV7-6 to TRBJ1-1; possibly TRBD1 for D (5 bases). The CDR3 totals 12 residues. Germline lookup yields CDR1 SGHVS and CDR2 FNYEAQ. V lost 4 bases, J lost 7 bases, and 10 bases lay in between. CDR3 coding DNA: TGTGCCAGCAGCTCCGGGACTAGTGAAGCTTTCTTT. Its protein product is CASSSGTSEAFF.

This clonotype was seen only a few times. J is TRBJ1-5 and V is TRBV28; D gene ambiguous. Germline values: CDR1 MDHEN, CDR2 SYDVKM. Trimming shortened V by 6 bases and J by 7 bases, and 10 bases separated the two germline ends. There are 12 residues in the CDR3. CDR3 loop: CASRATRQPQHF. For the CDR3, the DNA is TGTGCCAGCAGGGCTACGCGCCAGCCCCAGCATTTT. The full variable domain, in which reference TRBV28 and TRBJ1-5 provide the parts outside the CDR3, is DVKVTQSSRYLVKRTGEKVFLECVQDMDHENMFWYRQDPGLGLRLIYFSYDVKMKEKGDIPEGYSVSREKKERFSLILESASTNQTSMYLCASRATRQPQHFGDGTRLSIL.

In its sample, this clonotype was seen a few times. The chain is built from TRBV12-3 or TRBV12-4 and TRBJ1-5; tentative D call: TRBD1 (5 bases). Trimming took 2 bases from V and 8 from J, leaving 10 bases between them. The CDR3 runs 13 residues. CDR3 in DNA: TGTGCCAGCAGTTTAAGGTGGGGGGAGCCCCAGCATTTT. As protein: CASSLRWGEPQHF.

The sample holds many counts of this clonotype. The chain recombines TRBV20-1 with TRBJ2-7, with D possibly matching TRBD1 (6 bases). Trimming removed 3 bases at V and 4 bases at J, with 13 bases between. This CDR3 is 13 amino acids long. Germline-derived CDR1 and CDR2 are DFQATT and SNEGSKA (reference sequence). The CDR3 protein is CSASGDKEYEQYF. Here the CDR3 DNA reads TGCAGTGCTAGTGGGGACAAAGAATACGAGCAGTACTTC.

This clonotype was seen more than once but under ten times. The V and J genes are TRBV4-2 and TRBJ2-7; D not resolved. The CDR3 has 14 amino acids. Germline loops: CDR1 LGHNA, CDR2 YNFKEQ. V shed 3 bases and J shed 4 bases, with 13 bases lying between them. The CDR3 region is CASSQGRVGYEQYF. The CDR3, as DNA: TGTGCCAGCAGCCAGGGAAGGGTAGGGTACGAGCAGTACTTC.

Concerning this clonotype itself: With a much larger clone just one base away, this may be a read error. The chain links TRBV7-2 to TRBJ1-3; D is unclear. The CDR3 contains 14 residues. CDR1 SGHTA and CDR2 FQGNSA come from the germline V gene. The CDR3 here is CASSPGLSGNTVYF. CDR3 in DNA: TGTGCCAGCAGCCCGGGTCTCTCTGGAAACACCGTATATTTT.

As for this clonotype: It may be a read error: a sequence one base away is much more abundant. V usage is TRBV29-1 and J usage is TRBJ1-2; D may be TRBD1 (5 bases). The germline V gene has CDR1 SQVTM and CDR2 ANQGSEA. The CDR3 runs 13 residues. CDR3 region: CSFEGLGVYGYTF. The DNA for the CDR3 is TGCAGCTTTGAAGGTTTAGGGGTCTATGGCTACACCTTC.

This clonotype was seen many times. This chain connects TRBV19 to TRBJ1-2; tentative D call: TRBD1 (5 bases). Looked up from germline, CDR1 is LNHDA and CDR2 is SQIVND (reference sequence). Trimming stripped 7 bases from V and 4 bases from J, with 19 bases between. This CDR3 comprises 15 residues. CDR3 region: CASTPGAASRYGYTF. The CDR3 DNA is TGTGCCAGTACTCCCGGGGCAGCGTCCCGCTATGGCTACACCTTC. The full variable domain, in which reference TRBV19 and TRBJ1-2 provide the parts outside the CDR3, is DGGITQSPKYLFRKEGQNVTLSCEQNLNHDAMYWYRQDPGQGLRLIYYSQIVNDFQKGDIAEGYSVSREKKESFPLTVTSAQKNPTAFYLCASTPGAASRYGYTFGSGTRLTVV.

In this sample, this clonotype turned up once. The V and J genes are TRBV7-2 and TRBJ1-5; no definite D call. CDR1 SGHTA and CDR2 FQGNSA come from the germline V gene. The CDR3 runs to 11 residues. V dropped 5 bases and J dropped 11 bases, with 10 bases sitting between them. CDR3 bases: TGTGCCAGCAGCCCACGGAGGACCCAGCATTTT. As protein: CASSPRRTQHF.

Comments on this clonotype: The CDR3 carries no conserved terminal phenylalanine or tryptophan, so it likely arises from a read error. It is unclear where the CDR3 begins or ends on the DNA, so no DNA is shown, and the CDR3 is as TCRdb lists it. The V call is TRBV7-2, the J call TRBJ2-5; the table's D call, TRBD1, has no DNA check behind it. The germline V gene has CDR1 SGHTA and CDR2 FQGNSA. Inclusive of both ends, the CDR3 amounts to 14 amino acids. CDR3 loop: CASSFGDSGYTFGS.

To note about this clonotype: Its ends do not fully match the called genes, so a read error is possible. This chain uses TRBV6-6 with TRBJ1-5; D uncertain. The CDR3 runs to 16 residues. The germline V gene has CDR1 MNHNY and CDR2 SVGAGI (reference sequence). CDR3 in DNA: TGTGCCACCAGTTCCCTAGACACGGAACACAATCAGCCCCAGCATTTT. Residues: CATSSLDTEHNQPQHF.

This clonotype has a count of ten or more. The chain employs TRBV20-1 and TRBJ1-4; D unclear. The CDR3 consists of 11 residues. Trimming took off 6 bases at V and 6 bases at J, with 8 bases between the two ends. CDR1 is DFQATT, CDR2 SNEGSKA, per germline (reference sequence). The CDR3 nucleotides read TGCAGTGCGGGCCGGGATGAAAAACTGTTTTTT. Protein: CSAGRDEKLFF.

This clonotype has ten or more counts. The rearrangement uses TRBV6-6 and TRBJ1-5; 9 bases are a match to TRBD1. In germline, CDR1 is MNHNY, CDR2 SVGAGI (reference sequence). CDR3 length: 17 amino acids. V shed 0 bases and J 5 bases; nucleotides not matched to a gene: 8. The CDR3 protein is CASSYSQPGQGHQPQHF. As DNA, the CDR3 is TGTGCCAGCAGTTACTCGCAACCGGGACAGGGACATCAGCCCCAGCATTTT.

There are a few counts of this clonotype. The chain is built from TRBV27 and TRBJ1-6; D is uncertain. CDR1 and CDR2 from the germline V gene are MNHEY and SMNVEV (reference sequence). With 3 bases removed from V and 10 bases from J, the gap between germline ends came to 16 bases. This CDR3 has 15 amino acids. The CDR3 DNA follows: TGTGCCAGCAGTTTGGGCCCGGTTAGCTTCTCACCCCTCCACTTT. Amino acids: CASSLGPVSFSPLHF.

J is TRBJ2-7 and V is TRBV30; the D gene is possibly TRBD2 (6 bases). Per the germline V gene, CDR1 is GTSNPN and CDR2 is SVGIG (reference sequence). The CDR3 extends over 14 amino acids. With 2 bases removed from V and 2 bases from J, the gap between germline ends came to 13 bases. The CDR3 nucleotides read TGTGCCTGGAGTATCCTCGGGGGAGCCTACGAGCAGTACTTC. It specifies CAWSILGGAYEQYF.

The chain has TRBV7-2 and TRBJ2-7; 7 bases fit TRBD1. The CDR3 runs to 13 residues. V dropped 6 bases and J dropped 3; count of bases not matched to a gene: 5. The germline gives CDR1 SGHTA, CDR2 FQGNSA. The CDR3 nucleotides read TGTGCCAGCAGTGGACAGGCTGTCTACGAGCAGTACTTC. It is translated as CASSGQAVYEQYF.

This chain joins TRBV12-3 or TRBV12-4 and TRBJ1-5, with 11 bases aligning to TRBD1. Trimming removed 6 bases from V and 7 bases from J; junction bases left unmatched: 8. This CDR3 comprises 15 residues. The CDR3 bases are TGTGCCAGCAGGGGGGACAGGGGGATTGGACAGCCCCAGCATTTT. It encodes CASRGDRGIGQPQHF.

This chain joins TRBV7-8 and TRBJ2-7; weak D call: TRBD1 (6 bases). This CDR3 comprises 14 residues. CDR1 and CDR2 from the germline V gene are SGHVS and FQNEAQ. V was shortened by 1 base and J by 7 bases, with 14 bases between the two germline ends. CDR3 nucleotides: TGTGCCAGCAGCTTAGGAACAGGGTTGTGGGAGCAGTACTTC. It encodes CASSLGTGLWEQYF.